The 28 T cell receptor beta chains below were found in one sample sequenced in a study of CD8+ T cells in alopecia areata. Treatment indicated: oral pan-JAK inhibitor, 5-10 mg twice daily. The authors extracted RNA and reverse transcribed it into cDNA as the sequencing template. Assay used: immunoSEQ multiplex PCR; TCRdb lists only in-frame clones, some missing. Among hundreds of thousands of clones listed, under 70% were seen once. This specimen consisted of CD4+ T cells sorted from blood, obtained at week 44, from a patient treated with tofacitinib. The receptors come from a human donor with alopecia areata.

V is TRBV5-4 and J is TRBJ2-3; D gene ambiguous. V was cut by 1 base and J by 6 bases, with 9 bases left in between. The germline gives CDR1 SGHNT, CDR2 YYREEE (reference sequence). The CDR3 has 13 residues. CDR3 nucleotide sequence: TGTGCCAGCAGCTTGTGGCTAGGCGATACGCAGTATTTT. This gives the protein CASSLWLGDTQYF. Full variable domain (rest looked up from reference TRBV5-4 and TRBJ2-3): ETGVTQSPTHLIKTRGQQVTLRCSSQSGHNTVSWYQQALGQGPQFIFQYYREEENGRGNFPPRFSGLQFPNYSSELNVNALELDDSALYLCASSLWLGDTQYFGPGTRLTVL.

V and J are TRBV5-1 and TRBJ2-5, with 10 bases aligning to TRBD1. The germline V gene encodes CDR1 SGHRS and CDR2 YFSETQ. The CDR3 runs to 13 residues. V shed 4 bases, J shed 5 bases, and the junction held 2 bases outside the gene matches. The chain's CDR3 is CASSQGQGETQYF. CDR3 DNA sequence: TGCGCCAGCAGCCAGGGACAGGGGGAGACCCAGTACTTC.

This clone showed up just once. The rearrangement joins TRBV14 to TRBJ2-5, with D hard to call. V lost 2 bases to trimming and J lost 1 base, with 5 bases between them. Germline V CDR1 and CDR2: SGHDN, FVKESK. This CDR3 region has 13 residues. The CDR3 loop reads CASSQPSQETQYF. CDR3 nucleotide sequence: TGTGCCAGCAGCCAACCCAGCCAAGAGACCCAGTACTTC.

The V gene is TRBV4-3, the J gene TRBJ2-2; D ambiguous. The length of the CDR3 is 16 residues. With 0 bases removed from V and 1 base from J, the gap between germline ends came to 9 bases. Germline CDR1 and CDR2: LGHNA and YSLEER. The DNA for the CDR3 is TGCGCCAGCAGCCAAGAGTGGGGAATGAACACCGGGGAGCTGTTTTTT. Its protein product is CASSQEWGMNTGELFF.

V is TRBV7-2 and J is TRBJ2-3; perhaps TRBD2 as D (5 bases). The V gene's germline CDR1 is SGHTA and CDR2 FQGNSA. This CDR3 spans 14 amino acids. V was trimmed by 3 bases and J by 2 bases, leaving 9 bases between them. The DNA for the CDR3 is TGTGCCAGCAGCTTGGGAGCTTACACAGATACGCAGTATTTT. It yields the protein CASSLGAYTDTQYF. The full variable domain, rest sourced from reference TRBV7-2 and TRBJ2-3, is GAGVSQSPSNKVTEKGKDVELRCDPISGHTALYWYRQSLGQGLEFLIYFQGNSAPDKSGLPSDRFSAERTGGSVSTLTIQRTQQEDSAVYLCASSLGAYTDTQYFGPGTRLTVL.

The chain links TRBV5-1 to TRBJ2-7; 7 bases align to TRBD1. Germline lookup yields CDR1 SGHRS and CDR2 YFSETQ. The CDR3 loop spans 14 amino acids. Trimming at V came to 4 bases and at J to 2 bases, leaving 6 bases not matched to a gene. CDR3: CASSKQGSPYEQYF. CDR3 sequence (DNA): TGCGCCAGCAGCAAACAGGGGAGCCCCTACGAGCAGTACTTC. Drawing the rest from reference TRBV5-1 and TRBJ2-7, the complete variable domain is KAGVTQTPRYLIKTRGQQVTLSCSPISGHRSVSWYQQTPGQGLQFLFEYFSETQRNKGNFPGRFSGRQFSNSRSEMNVSTLELGDSALYLCASSKQGSPYEQYFGPGTRLTVT.

The genes are TRBV2 and TRBJ2-2; TRBD2 matches at 11 bases. In germline, CDR1 is SNHLY, CDR2 FYNNEI. This CDR3 region has 14 residues. With 9 bases clipped from V and 6 bases from J, the junction kept 6 bases outside the gene matches. The CDR3 DNA reads TGTGCCAGTTCTAGCGGGGGGTTCTCCGGGGAGCTGTTTTTT. Its protein is CASSSGGFSGELFF.

The chain couples TRBV18 to TRBJ2-5; no reliable D call. Trimming took off 6 bases at V and 5 bases at J, with 16 bases between the two ends. The germline V gene has CDR1 KGHSH and CDR2 LQKENI. The CDR3 contains 14 residues. The CDR3 nucleotides are TGTGCCAGCTCTGTCCTTGAGCGTGCGGAGACCCAGTACTTC. Translation gives CASSVLERAETQYF.

In its sample, this clone was seen a few times. Other DNA sequences in the sample encode the same CDR3. The chain uses TRBV30 and TRBJ2-1; weak D call: TRBD2 (5 bases). The CDR3 spans 12 residues. Trimming took off 0 bases at V and 7 bases at J, with 7 bases between the two ends. Germline CDR1 reads GTSNPN; CDR2 reads SVGIG (reference sequence). Written as DNA, the CDR3 is TGTGCCTGGAGTGTACGAGGGAATGAGCAGTTCTTC. This sequence encodes CAWSVRGNEQFF.

The rearrangement uses TRBV19 and TRBJ1-5; a possible D gene is TRBD1 (5 bases). The CDR3 has 12 amino acids. Trimming removed 0 bases from V and 15 bases from J, with 12 bases in between. Per germline, CDR1 LNHDA and CDR2 SQIVND (reference sequence). CDR3 sequence (DNA): TGTGCCAGTAGTATAGATAGGGGAGTTCGGCATTTT. It translates to CASSIDRGVRHF.

The chain employs TRBV4-3 and TRBJ1-1; no reliable D call. CDR3 length: 16 amino acids. V was cut by 4 bases and J by 0 bases, with 15 bases left in between. Germline V gene lookup returns CDR1 LGHNA and CDR2 YSLEER. The chain's CDR3 is CASSPRASGMNTEAFF. CDR3 in DNA: TGCGCCAGCAGCCCCCGGGCCAGTGGCATGAACACTGAAGCTTTCTTT.

There are a few counts of this clone. V and J are TRBV14 and TRBJ1-1; tentatively, D is TRBD1 (5 bases). V gave up 4 bases and J gave up 9 bases, with 15 bases separating them. The CDR3 totals 13 residues. CDR1 and CDR2 (germline): SGHDN, FVKESK. The CDR3 here is CASSPDGGLKAFF. As DNA, the CDR3 is TGTGCCAGCAGCCCGGATGGGGGGTTGAAAGCTTTCTTT.

This clone has more than one count but fewer than ten. The chain employs TRBV5-1 and TRBJ2-2; 8 bases agree with TRBD1. The V and J ends lost 4 bases and 3 bases, in that order; junction bases with no gene match: 5. Germline assignment: CDR1 SGHRS and CDR2 YFSETQ. The CDR3 is made up of 15 amino acids. The CDR3 region is CASSDGQGYTGELFF. In nucleotides, the CDR3 is TGCGCCAGCAGCGACGGACAGGGTTACACCGGGGAGCTGTTTTTT.

Only a few counts were recorded for this clone. This chain connects TRBV4-3 to TRBJ1-1; no clear D gene. CDR1 is LGHNA, CDR2 YSLEER, per germline. With 0 bases removed from V and 1 base from J, the gap between germline ends came to 9 bases. The CDR3 is 15 residues long. CDR3 residues: CASSQDLHWNTEAFF. The DNA of the CDR3 is TGCGCCAGCAGCCAAGATTTGCATTGGAACACTGAAGCTTTCTTT.

V gene TRBV7-2 combines with J gene TRBJ2-1, with D tentatively TRBD2 (5 bases). The ends were cut back, 1 base at V and 10 bases at J, with 11 bases in the middle. This CDR3 is 13 amino acids long. CDR1 and CDR2 from the germline V gene are SGHTA and FQGNSA. The CDR3 protein is CASSLDPGTEQFF. The CDR3 DNA reads TGTGCCAGCAGCTTAGATCCGGGAACCGAGCAGTTCTTC.

This chain joins TRBV29-1 and TRBJ2-3, with TRBD1 matching over 8 bases. Per the germline V gene, CDR1 is SQVTM and CDR2 is ANQGSEA. The V segment lost 3 bases and the J segment 3 bases; nucleotides outside the gene matches: 11. The CDR3 runs 16 residues. CDR3: CSVDKDREAITDTQYF. CDR3 nucleotide sequence: TGCAGCGTTGACAAGGACAGGGAGGCGATAACAGATACGCAGTATTTT.

This chain links TRBV5-1 with TRBJ2-5, with TRBD2 as a possible D gene (5 bases). The CDR3 is 14 amino acids. Trimming pared 0 bases from V and 3 bases from J, leaving 9 bases between. Germline CDR1 SGHRS, CDR2 YFSETQ. CDR3 region: CASSLAAGKETQYF. The CDR3 DNA is TGCGCCAGCAGCTTGGCGGCCGGGAAAGAGACCCAGTACTTC.

This chain's CDR3 is CASSLDREGYTF. The CDR3 coding sequence is TGTGCCAGCAGCTTAGACAGGGAAGGCTACACCTTC. The rearrangement links TRBV7-9 to TRBJ1-2; D is perhaps TRBD1 (6 bases). The CDR3 has 12 amino acids. CDR1 is SEHNR and CDR2 is FQNEAQ in the germline V gene (reference sequence). V gave up 1 base and J gave up 8 bases, with 8 bases separating them.

The chain recombines TRBV25-1 with TRBJ1-4; D gene ambiguous. CDR1 is MGHDK and CDR2 is SYGVNS in the germline V gene. Deletions cut 10 bases from V and 8 bases from J, with 14 bases between. The CDR3 is 12 amino acids. DNA for the CDR3: TGTGCCACCGAGGATATAGGCGAAAAACTGTTTTTT. Translation gives CATEDIGEKLFF.

This chain connects TRBV14 to TRBJ2-2; 10 bases line up with TRBD2. The CDR3 totals 20 residues. Trimming removed 4 bases from V and 0 bases from J; junction bases left unmatched: 14. Germline V gives CDR1 SGHDN, CDR2 FVKESK. CDR3 loop: CASSRPLIAGGLPNTGELFF. CDR3 in DNA: TGTGCCAGCAGCCGCCCTTTAATAGCGGGGGGACTCCCGAACACCGGGGAGCTGTTTTTT.

In this sample, this clone turned up once. V and J are TRBV29-1 and TRBJ2-7, with 7 nucleotides matching TRBD1. Germline trimming cut 4 bases from V and 0 bases from J; bases unmatched to any gene: 6. CDR1 and CDR2 (germline): SQVTM, ANQGSEA. This CDR3 contains 14 residues. The CDR3 protein is CSVVVGQISYEQYF. CDR3 sequence (DNA): TGCAGCGTTGTAGTGGGACAGATCTCCTACGAGCAGTACTTC.

This chain links TRBV9 with TRBJ1-2, with 7 bases that match TRBD1. This CDR3 contains 14 residues. V shed 6 bases and J 2 bases; nucleotides not matched to a gene: 7. CDR1 is SGDLS and CDR2 is YYNGEE in the germline V gene. The CDR3, as DNA: TGTGCCAGCAAAAGGACAGGCCCCAACTATGGCTACACCTTC. Protein: CASKRTGPNYGYTF.

A single count supports this clone. This chain joins TRBV5-6 and TRBJ1-5; D not certain. From germline, CDR1 is SGHDT and CDR2 YYEEEE. With 0 bases removed from V and 2 bases from J, the gap between germline ends came to 9 bases. The CDR3 is made up of 15 amino acids. The CDR3 bases are TGTGCCAGCAGCTTGGGGGGTCTTGGCAATCAGCCCCAGCATTTT. Translating gives CASSLGGLGNQPQHF.

This chain connects TRBV4-3 to TRBJ1-5, with D hard to call. V was cut by 0 bases and J by 0 bases, with 12 bases left in between. Germline V gene lookup returns CDR1 LGHNA and CDR2 YSLEER. This CDR3 contains 17 residues. In DNA form, the CDR3 reads TGCGCCAGCAGCCAAGATCCCCCATCATATAGCAATCAGCCCCAGCATTTT. Protein product: CASSQDPPSYSNQPQHF.

This chain joins TRBV18 and TRBJ2-2; D call uncertain. Germline V gene sequence: CDR1 KGHSH, CDR2 LQKENI. V dropped 0 bases and J dropped 1 base, with 3 bases sitting between them. The CDR3 contains 14 residues. CDR3 DNA sequence: TGTGCCAGCTCACCACCGGGGAACACCGGGGAGCTGTTTTTT. Translating gives CASSPPGNTGELFF. The full variable domain, with the rest looked up from reference TRBV18 and TRBJ2-2, is NAGVMQNPRHLVRRRGQEARLRCSPMKGHSHVYWYRQLPEEGLKFMVYLQKENIIDESGMPKERFSAEFPKEGPSILRIQQVVRGDSAAYFCASSPPGNTGELFFGEGSRLTVL.

This clone has just a few counts. The V gene is TRBV4-3, the J gene TRBJ1-5; D is undetermined. Germline V gene sequence: CDR1 LGHNA, CDR2 YSLEER. V lost 0 bases and J lost 3, with 6 bases in between. The CDR3 is 14 amino acids. CDR3 region: CASSQDPINQPQHF. Written as DNA, the CDR3 is TGCGCCAGCAGCCAAGATCCCATCAATCAGCCCCAGCATTTT.

V usage is TRBV29-1 and J usage is TRBJ1-1, with D possibly TRBD1 on 5 matching bases. CDR1 is SQVTM and CDR2 is ANQGSEA in the germline V gene. V shed 4 bases and J shed 9 bases, with 18 bases lying between them. The CDR3 is 13 amino acids. The CDR3 loop reads CSVVYRTGEKAFF. CDR3 sequence (DNA): TGCAGCGTTGTTTATAGAACAGGCGAAAAAGCTTTCTTT.

The sample holds a few counts of this clone. This chain connects TRBV29-1 to TRBJ1-2; TRBD1 might be the D (5 bases). The CDR3 covers 13 residues. Trimming cost V 5 bases and J 5 bases, with 15 bases left between them. Germline V gene lookup returns CDR1 SQVTM and CDR2 ANQGSEA. CDR3 protein: CSVRGSLLYGYTF. The CDR3 bases are TGCAGCGTTCGGGGCTCACTTTTGTATGGCTACACCTTC.